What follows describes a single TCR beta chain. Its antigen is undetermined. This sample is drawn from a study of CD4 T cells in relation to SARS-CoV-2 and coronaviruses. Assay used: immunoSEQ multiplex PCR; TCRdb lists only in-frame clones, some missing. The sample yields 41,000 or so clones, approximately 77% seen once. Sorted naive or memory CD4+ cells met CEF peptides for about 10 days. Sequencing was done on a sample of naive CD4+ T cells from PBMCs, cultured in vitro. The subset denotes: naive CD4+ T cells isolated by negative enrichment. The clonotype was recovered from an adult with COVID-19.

This chain's CDR3 is CAWSVNMGQPQHF. In DNA form, the CDR3 reads TGTGCCTGGAGTGTAAATATGGGTCAGCCCCAGCATTTT. The gene calls are TRBV30 and TRBJ1-5; D not resolved. The CDR3 covers 13 residues. Per germline, CDR1 GTSNPN and CDR2 SVGIG (reference sequence). With 0 bases removed from V and 6 bases from J, the gap between germline ends came to 9 bases. The full variable domain, in which reference TRBV30 and TRBJ1-5 provide the parts outside the CDR3, is SQTIHQWPATLVQPVGSPLSLECTVEGTSNPNLYWYRQAAGRGLQLLFYSVGIGQISSEVPQNLSASRPQDRQFILSSKKLLLSDSGFYLCAWSVNMGQPQHFGDGTRLSIL.